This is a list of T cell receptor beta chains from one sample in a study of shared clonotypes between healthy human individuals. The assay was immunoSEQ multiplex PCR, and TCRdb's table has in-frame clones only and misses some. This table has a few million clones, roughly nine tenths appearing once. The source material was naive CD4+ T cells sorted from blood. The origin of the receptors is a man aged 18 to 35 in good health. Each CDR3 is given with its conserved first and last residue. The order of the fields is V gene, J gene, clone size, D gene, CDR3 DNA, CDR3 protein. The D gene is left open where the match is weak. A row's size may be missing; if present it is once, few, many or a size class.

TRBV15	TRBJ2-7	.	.	TGTGCCACCAGCAGAGATGCCTCCAGGGGAACCTACGAGCAGTACTTC	CATSRDASRGTYEQYF
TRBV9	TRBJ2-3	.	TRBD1	TGTGCCAGCAGCGTAACGTCATTGGGACAGCGGAAGGGCACAGATACGCAGTATTTT	CASSVTSLGQRKGTDTQYF
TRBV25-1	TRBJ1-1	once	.	TGTGCCAGCAGTTCACTTGGAGGAGAGACTACTGAAGCTTTCTTT	CASSSLGGETTEAFF
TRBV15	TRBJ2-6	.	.	TGTGCCACCAGCAGAGGACAGAGCTCTGGGGCCAACGTCCTGACTTTC	CATSRGQSSGANVLTF
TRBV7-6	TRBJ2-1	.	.	TGTGCCAGCAGCTTAGGTGAGAGGTCCTACAATGAGCAGTTCTTC	CASSLGERSYNEQFF
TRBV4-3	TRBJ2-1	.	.	TGCGCCAGCAGCCAAGATCTTGTCAATGAGCAGTTCTTC	CASSQDLVNEQFF
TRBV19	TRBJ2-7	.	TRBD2	TGTGCCAGTAGTCCAACTCTAGCGGTAAGCTCCTACGAGCAGTACTTC	CASSPTLAVSSYEQYF
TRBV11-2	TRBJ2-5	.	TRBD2	TGTGCCAGCAGCCCATCGGTAGCGGGGGGTCTTGGGACCCAGTACTTC	CASSPSVAGGLGTQYF
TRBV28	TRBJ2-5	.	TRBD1	TGTGCCAGCAGTTTTCTGGGGACAGGGGTCCAAGAGACCCAGTACTTC	CASSFLGTGVQETQYF
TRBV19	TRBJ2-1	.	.	TGTGCCAGTAGTACTGGCAGGGCCATTGAGCAGTTCTTC	CASSTGRAIEQFF
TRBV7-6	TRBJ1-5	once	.	TGTGCCAGCAGCTTAAGGGGGGGGCTAAGCAATCAGCCCCAGCATTTT	CASSLRGGLSNQPQHF
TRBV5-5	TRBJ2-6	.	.	TGTGCCAGCAGCTTCTCGGACTCTGGGGCCAACGTCCTGACTTTC	CASSFSDSGANVLTF
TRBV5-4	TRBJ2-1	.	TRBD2	TGTGCCAGCAGTTATAGCGGGAGGGCTTACAATGAGCAGTTCTTC	CASSYSGRAYNEQFF
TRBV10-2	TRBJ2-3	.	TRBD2	TGCGCCAGCAGCGATAGCGGGAGAGATACGCAGTATTTT	CASSDSGRDTQYF
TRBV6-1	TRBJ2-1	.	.	TGTGCCAGCAGTGACCGGGGAGTAATAGGGAATGAGCAGTTCTTC	CASSDRGVIGNEQFF
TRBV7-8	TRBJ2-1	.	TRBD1	TGTGCCAGCAGCTTCGACAGGGTTTACTACAATGAGCAGTTCTTC	CASSFDRVYYNEQFF
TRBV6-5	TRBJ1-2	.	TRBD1	TGTGCCAGCAGCTTCGCCGGGACAGGGCGCTATGGCTACACCTTC	CASSFAGTGRYGYTF
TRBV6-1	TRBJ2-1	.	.	TGTGCCAGCAGTGAGCGGGTGGTAGGGGGACCAAGCTCCTACAATGAGCAGTTCTTC	CASSERVVGGPSSYNEQFF
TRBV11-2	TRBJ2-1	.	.	TGTGCCAGCCATGTTGAGTACAATGAGCAGTTCTTC	CASHVEYNEQFF
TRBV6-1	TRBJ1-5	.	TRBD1	TGTGCCAGCAGTGATGGGGACAGGGGACCCATCTATAGCAATCAGCCCCAGCATTTT	CASSDGDRGPIYSNQPQHF
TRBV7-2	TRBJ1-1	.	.	TGTGCCAGCACCCTAACAGGGATCGGCACTGAAGCTTTCTTT	CASTLTGIGTEAFF
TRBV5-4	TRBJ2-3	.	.	TGTGCCAGCAGCTTAACCACTAGCACAGATACGCAGTATTTT	CASSLTTSTDTQYF
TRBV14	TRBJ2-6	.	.	TGTGCCAGCAGCCGGGGACGGACCTCTGGGGCCAACGTCCTGACTTTC	CASSRGRTSGANVLTF
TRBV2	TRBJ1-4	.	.	TGTGCCAGCAGTGAGTGGGCCGCGTTGATTAATGAAAAACTGTTTTTT	CASSEWAALINEKLFF
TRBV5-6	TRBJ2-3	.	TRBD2	TGTGCCAGCAGCTTGGAGACTAGCGGGAGACTCCGGGTCACAGATACGCAGTATTTT	CASSLETSGRLRVTDTQYF
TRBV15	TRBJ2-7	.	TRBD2	TGTGCCACCAGCTCCTATGGGGGGGACGAGCAGTACTTC	CATSSYGGDEQYF
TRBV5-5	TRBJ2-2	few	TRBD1	TGTGCCAGCAGCTGGGGACAGTTAACCGGGGAGCTGTTTTTT	CASSWGQLTGELFF
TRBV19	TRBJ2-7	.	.	TGTGCCAGTAGTTCTGTCTCCGGGGGCGAGCAGTACTTC	CASSSVSGGEQYF
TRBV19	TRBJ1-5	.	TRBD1	TGTGCCAGTAGTATGGGGCCCTCGGGGACAGGGGGTTGGCCCCAGCATTTT	CASSMGPSGTGGWPQHF